The 13 T cell receptor beta chains in this list originate from one sample, sequenced in a study of shared clonotypes between healthy human individuals. Generated by immunoSEQ multiplex PCR, the TCRdb table keeps only in-frame clones and is missing some. The top ten clones hold less than 0.25% of a sample with fewer than 1 million clones, around 96% of them seen once. Terminally differentiated effector memory CD45RA+ cells were left out of the naive CD8 fraction, which was CD45RO-negative and positively selected for CCR7. Sequencing input: naive CD8+ T cells sorted from blood. These receptors were taken from a man aged 25-45 years in good health.

V is TRBV5-1 and J is TRBJ2-3, with a weak D call TRBD1 (6 bases). Germline values: CDR1 SGHRS, CDR2 YFSETQ. The CDR3 runs to 16 residues. Trimming pared 0 bases from V and 3 bases from J, leaving 14 bases between. CDR3 amino acids: CASSLDAGVMTDTQYF. CDR3 nucleotide sequence: TGCGCCAGCAGCTTGGATGCAGGGGTTATGACAGATACGCAGTATTTT.

V and J are TRBV29-1 and TRBJ2-2, with D hard to call. The CDR3 runs to 13 residues. CDR1 is SQVTM and CDR2 is ANQGSEA in the germline V gene. V was clipped by 5 bases and J by 2 bases, with 9 bases between them. CDR3 bases: TGCAGCGTTCAGAAGGCAAACACCGGGGAGCTGTTTTTT. Protein: CSVQKANTGELFF.

The chain links TRBV7-3 to TRBJ2-1; D possibly uses TRBD1 or TRBD2 (6 bases each). Germline CDR1 and CDR2: SGHTA and FQGTGA. The V end was cut by 5 bases, the J end by 7 bases, with 18 bases between. The CDR3 length is 15 residues. The CDR3 sequence is CASSGPLGGSNEQFF. CDR3 sequence (DNA): TGTGCCAGCAGCGGCCCCCTAGGGGGGTCGAATGAGCAGTTCTTC.

The V call is TRBV2, the J call TRBJ2-1; TRBD2 aligns across 9 bases. The length of the CDR3 is 14 residues. Germline loops: CDR1 SNHLY, CDR2 FYNNEI. J lost 2 bases, V lost 6 bases, and 2 bases had no gene match. The DNA of the CDR3 is TGTGCCAGCAGGGGCGGGAGGGCCTACAATGAGCAGTTCTTC. Translated, it gives CASRGGRAYNEQFF.

The rearrangement uses TRBV10-2 and TRBJ2-1; TRBD2 aligns across 9 bases. Unmatched junction bases numbered 10, after V lost 7 bases and J lost 6 bases. Per the germline V gene, CDR1 is WSHSY and CDR2 is SAAADI. The CDR3 has 15 amino acids. This CDR3 reads CASKDSGRLGNEQFF. In DNA form, the CDR3 reads TGCGCCAGCAAAGATAGCGGGAGATTAGGCAATGAGCAGTTCTTC.

V usage is TRBV6-1 and J usage is TRBJ1-1; tentative D call: TRBD1 (5 bases). V was cut by 2 bases and J by 1 base, with 11 bases left in between. This CDR3 has 15 amino acids. The germline gives CDR1 MNHNS, CDR2 SASEGT. CDR3 nucleotide sequence: TGTGCCAGCAGTGAATCCGGGAGGGGGAACACTGAAGCTTTCTTT. Protein: CASSESGRGNTEAFF.

The chain links TRBV19 to TRBJ2-7; tentative D call: TRBD1 (5 bases). V lost 3 bases to trimming and J lost 2 bases, with 11 bases between them. CDR1 is LNHDA and CDR2 is SQIVND in the germline V gene (reference sequence). This CDR3 spans 14 amino acids. The CDR3 nucleotides read TGTGCCAGTAGTATCGAGTGGGGCACCTACGAGCAGTACTTC. Translation gives CASSIEWGTYEQYF. The variable domain in full, with the rest retrieved from reference TRBV19 and TRBJ2-7, is DGGITQSPKYLFRKEGQNVTLSCEQNLNHDAMYWYRQDPGQGLRLIYYSQIVNDFQKGDIAEGYSVSREKKESFPLTVTSAQKNPTAFYLCASSIEWGTYEQYFGPGTRLTVT.

The sample holds one count of this clone. V and J are TRBV25-1 and TRBJ2-2, with D perhaps matching TRBD1 (7 bases). CDR3 length: 17 residues. Germline-derived CDR1 and CDR2 are MGHDK and SYGVNS. The V end lost 5 bases, the J end lost 4 bases, and 20 bases lay between the germline ends. DNA of the CDR3: TGTGCCAGCAGTCCCGCTTTTCCCCAGGGGGGCACCGGGGAGCTGTTTTTT. Amino acid sequence: CASSPAFPQGGTGELFF.

The chain joins TRBV18 to TRBJ2-1; 7 bases are a match to TRBD2. Trimming took 0 bases from V and 4 from J; bases not matched to a gene: 3. CDR1 is KGHSH, CDR2 LQKENI, per germline. This CDR3 has 15 amino acids. The CDR3 spells CASSPPSGGYNEQFF. CDR3 DNA sequence: TGTGCCAGCTCACCACCATCGGGAGGATACAATGAGCAGTTCTTC.

The chain carries TRBV29-1 and TRBJ2-7; D not resolved. CDR3 size: 11 residues. Germline V gene data show CDR1 as SQVTM and CDR2 as ANQGSEA. Trimming removed 0 bases from V and 6 bases from J, with 6 bases in between. In DNA form, the CDR3 reads TGCAGCGTTGAAGATCGTACCGAGCAGTACTTC. Its translation: CSVEDRTEQYF.

This clone came up once. The chain has TRBV5-4 and TRBJ2-1, with 7 nucleotides matching TRBD2. The J segment lost 0 bases and the V segment lost 4 bases, leaving 7 bases of the junction unmatched. The V gene's germline CDR1 is SGHNT and CDR2 YYREEE (reference sequence). The CDR3 sequence is 16 residues long. The CDR3 region has the DNA TGTGCCAGCAGCGCCGCCGGGACTATCTCCTACAATGAGCAGTTCTTC. It encodes CASSAAGTISYNEQFF.

The chain recombines TRBV29-1 with TRBJ2-7; 13 bases are shared with TRBD2. The V and J ends lost 0 bases and 7 bases, in that order; junction bases with no gene match: 6. The CDR3 extends over 15 amino acids. Germline V gives CDR1 SQVTM, CDR2 ANQGSEA. The chain's CDR3 is CSVEDPGLAGREQYF. CDR3 sequence (DNA): TGCAGCGTTGAAGACCCGGGACTAGCGGGACGGGAGCAGTACTTC.

CDR3 nucleotide sequence: TGTGCCAGCAGCCTTCGGACAGGGGATTACTACCGAACGCAGTATTTT. It yields the protein CASSLRTGDYYRTQYF. The genes are TRBV13 and TRBJ2-3; 9 bases match TRBD1. Unmatched junction bases numbered 15, after V lost 5 bases and J lost 9 bases. The CDR3 extends over 16 amino acids. CDR1 is PRHDT and CDR2 is FYEKMQ in the germline V gene (reference sequence).